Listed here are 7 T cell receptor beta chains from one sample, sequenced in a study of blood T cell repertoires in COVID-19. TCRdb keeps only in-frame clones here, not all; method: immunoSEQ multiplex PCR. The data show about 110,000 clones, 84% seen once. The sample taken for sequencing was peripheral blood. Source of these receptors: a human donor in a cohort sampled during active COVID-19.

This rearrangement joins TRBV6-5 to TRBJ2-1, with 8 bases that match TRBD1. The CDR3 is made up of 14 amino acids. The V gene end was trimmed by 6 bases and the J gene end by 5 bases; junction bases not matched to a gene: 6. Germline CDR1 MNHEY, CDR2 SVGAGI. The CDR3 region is CASRGQGPNNEQFF. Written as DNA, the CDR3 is TGTGCCAGCAGAGGACAGGGTCCTAACAATGAGCAGTTCTTC.

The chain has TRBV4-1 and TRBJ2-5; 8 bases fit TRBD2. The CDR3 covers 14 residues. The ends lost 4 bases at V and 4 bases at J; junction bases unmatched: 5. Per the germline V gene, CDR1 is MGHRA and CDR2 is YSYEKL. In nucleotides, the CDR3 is TGCGCCAGCAGCCCAGGACTAGCCCCAGAGACCCAGTACTTC. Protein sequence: CASSPGLAPETQYF.

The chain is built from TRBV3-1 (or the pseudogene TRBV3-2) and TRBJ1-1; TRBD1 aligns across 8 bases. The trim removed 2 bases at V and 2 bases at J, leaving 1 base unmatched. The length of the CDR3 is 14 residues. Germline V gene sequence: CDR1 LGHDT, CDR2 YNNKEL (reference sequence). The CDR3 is CASSQSGGNTEAFF. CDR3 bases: TGTGCCAGCAGCCAATCAGGGGGCAACACTGAAGCTTTCTTT.

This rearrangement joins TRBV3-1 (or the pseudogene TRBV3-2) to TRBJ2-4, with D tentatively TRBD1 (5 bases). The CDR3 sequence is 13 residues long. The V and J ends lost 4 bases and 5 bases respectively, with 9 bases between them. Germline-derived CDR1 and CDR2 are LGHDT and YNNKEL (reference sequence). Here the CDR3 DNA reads TGTGCCAGCAGCCCGTCACAGGAAAACATTCAGTACTTC. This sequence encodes CASSPSQENIQYF.

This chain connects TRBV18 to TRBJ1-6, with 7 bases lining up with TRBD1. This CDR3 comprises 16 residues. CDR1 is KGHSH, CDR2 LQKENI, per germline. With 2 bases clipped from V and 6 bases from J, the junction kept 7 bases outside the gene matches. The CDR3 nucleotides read TGTGCCAGCTCACCATCTACAGACAGGGTTAATTCACCCCTCCACTTT. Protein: CASSPSTDRVNSPLHF.

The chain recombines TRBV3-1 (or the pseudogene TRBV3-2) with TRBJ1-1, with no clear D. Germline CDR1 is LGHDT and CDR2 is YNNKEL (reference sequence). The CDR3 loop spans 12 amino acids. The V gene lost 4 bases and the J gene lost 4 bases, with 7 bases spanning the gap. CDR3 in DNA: TGTGCCAGCAGCCCCTCCTCCACTGAAGCTTTCTTT. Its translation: CASSPSSTEAFF.

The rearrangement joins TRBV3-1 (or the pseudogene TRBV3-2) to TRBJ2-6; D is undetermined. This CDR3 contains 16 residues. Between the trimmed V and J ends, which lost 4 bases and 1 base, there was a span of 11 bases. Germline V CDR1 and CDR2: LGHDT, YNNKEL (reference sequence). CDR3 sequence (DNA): TGTGCCAGCAGCCCGTCTAGAAGGTCTGGGGCCAACGTCCTGACTTTC. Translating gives CASSPSRRSGANVLTF.